The 2 T cell receptor beta chains reported below all come from one sample, sequenced in a study of Ad26.COV2.S vaccination and SARS-CoV-2 variants. The data were produced by immunoSEQ multiplex PCR, yet TCRdb's version contains in-frame clones alone and is incomplete. The table shows approximately 410,000 clones, with 88% occurring only once. Treatment described: 19 received Ad26.COV2.S at low or high dose, single or two shots; about 5 received placebo; per-sample allocation not given. Samples were taken on day 63 after the first vaccine or placebo injection. Sample: peripheral blood, taken in a trial of Ad26.COV2.S vaccine versus placebo. These receptor sequences come from a person between 18 and 65 years old who received the Ad26.COV2.S COVID-19 vaccine or a placebo.

This chain joins TRBV21-1 and TRBJ1-6. TRBV21-1 is labeled a pseudogene. The CDR3 has 15 residues. CDR3 sequence (DNA): TGTGCCAGCAGCAGGGGCGGGCCTTATAATTCACCCCTCCACTTT. This encodes CASSRGGPYNSPLHF.

J is TRBJ1-3 and V is TRBV14; D not resolved. The V end was cut by 2 bases, the J end by 4 bases, with 9 bases between. The germline V gene has CDR1 SGHDN and CDR2 FVKESK. The CDR3 sequence is 14 residues long. The CDR3 spells CASSQRGWGNTIYF. The CDR3 bases are TGTGCCAGCAGCCAAAGAGGATGGGGAAACACCATATATTTT.